The 9 T cell receptor beta chains below were found in one sample sequenced in a study of neurological immune-mediated disorders. TCRdb recomputed calls from the 5' RACE reads with MiXCR, one row per CDR3 protein. Of under 50,000 distinct CDR3 sequences in the sample, roughly 10% were seen once. Material: CD4+ T cells from blood. The receptors were gathered from a woman aged 30 to 39 with HTLV-1-associated myelopathy (HAM/TSP).

This clonotype was recorded at least ten times. The rearrangement joins TRBV18 to TRBJ1-4; D might be TRBD1 (5 bases). Germline lookup yields CDR1 KGHSH and CDR2 LQKENI. V dropped 5 bases and J dropped 7 bases, with 11 bases sitting between them. The CDR3 covers 13 residues. The CDR3 loop is CASSVGGREKLFF. The DNA for the CDR3 is TGTGCCAGCTCAGTCGGGGGACGTGAAAAACTGTTTTTT.

This clonotype was observed at least ten times. V gene TRBV20-1 combines with J gene TRBJ1-1, with D possibly matching TRBD1 (5 bases). Between the trimmed V and J ends, which lost 3 bases and 8 bases, there was a span of 16 bases. Per germline, CDR1 DFQATT and CDR2 SNEGSKA (reference sequence). CDR3 length equals 13 residues. In DNA, the CDR3 is TGCAGTGCTAGCTCGGGGGTAGGGACGGAAGCTTTCTTT. This codes for CSASSGVGTEAFF.

Ten or more counts support this clonotype. The V gene is TRBV5-6, the J gene TRBJ1-1; 7 bases are shared with TRBD1. This CDR3 spans 13 amino acids. Germline lookup yields CDR1 SGHDT and CDR2 YYEEEE. The V and J ends lost 3 bases and 2 bases, in that order; junction bases with no gene match: 1. The CDR3 DNA reads TGTGCCAGCAGCTACAGGGGAAACACTGAAGCTTTCTTT. Amino acids: CASSYRGNTEAFF. Supplemented by reference TRBV5-6 and TRBJ1-1, the full variable domain reads DAGVTQSPTHLIKTRGQQVTLRCSPKSGHDTVSWYQQALGQGPQFIFQYYEEEERQRGNFPDRFSGHQFPNYSSELNVNALLLGDSALYLCASSYRGNTEAFFGQGTRLTVV.

This clonotype was seen at least ten times. V usage is TRBV29-1 and J usage is TRBJ1-1; no clear D. The CDR3 covers 13 residues. Trimming removed 7 bases from V and 2 bases from J, with 14 bases in between. CDR1 SQVTM and CDR2 ANQGSEA come from the germline V gene. CDR3 DNA sequence: TGCAGCGCCAAGATGGACCTAAACACTGAAGCTTTCTTT. Translated, it gives CSAKMDLNTEAFF.

This clonotype was counted ten times or more. The chain joins TRBV30 to TRBJ1-1, with 10 bases identical to TRBD1. There are 14 residues in the CDR3. Germline CDR1 is GTSNPN and CDR2 is SVGIG (reference sequence). With V trimmed by 3 bases and J by 1 base, 2 bases remained unmatched. CDR3 residues: CAWRGQGKNTEAFF. CDR3 DNA sequence: TGTGCCTGGAGGGGACAGGGGAAGAACACTGAAGCTTTCTTT.

In this sample, this clonotype turned up many times. The V gene is TRBV19, the J gene TRBJ1-4; D remains ambiguous. The CDR3 sequence is 13 residues long. The V end was cut by 5 bases, the J end by 10 bases, with 14 bases between. CDR1 is LNHDA and CDR2 is SQIVND in the germline V gene (reference sequence). The CDR3, as DNA: TGTGCCAGTAGTGCCACTGATCCAAGAAAACTGTTTTTT. As protein: CASSATDPRKLFF.

This clonotype was observed many times. V usage is TRBV5-1 and J usage is TRBJ1-2; D unresolved. Trimming took 4 bases from V and 4 from J, leaving 11 bases between them. CDR3 size: 13 residues. Germline CDR1 is SGHRS and CDR2 is YFSETQ. CDR3 DNA: TGCGCCAGCAGCCCACCGGGTGGCTATGGCTACACCTTC. Amino acids: CASSPPGGYGYTF.

Ten or more counts support this clonotype. The chain recombines TRBV5-1 with TRBJ1-1; 9 bases agree with TRBD1. The CDR3 sequence is 14 residues long. V was clipped by 3 bases and J by 1 base; unmatched bases: 1. Germline assignment: CDR1 SGHRS and CDR2 YFSETQ. CDR3 residues: CASSSGQGNTEAFF. The DNA of the CDR3 is TGCGCCAGCAGCTCGGGACAGGGGAACACTGAAGCTTTCTTT.

This clonotype was detected many times. V is TRBV20-1 and J is TRBJ2-3, with D perhaps TRBD1 (5 bases). The CDR3 has 16 residues. Germline loops: CDR1 DFQATT, CDR2 SNEGSKA (reference sequence). Trimming cost V 3 bases and J 0 bases, with 16 bases left between them. The CDR3 spells CSASIRPTASTDTQYF. In DNA form, the CDR3 reads TGCAGTGCTAGTATAAGGCCGACAGCTAGCACAGATACGCAGTATTTT.